These 12 T cell receptor beta chains share one sample of origin, sequenced in a study of cytotoxic CD8 clonotypes in ibrutinib-treated CLL. The method was immunoSEQ multiplex PCR; TCRdb's version includes in-frame clones alone and lacks a portion of them. The sample has around 42,000 clones, over 50% seen once. Sequencing used PBMCs, obtained after 24 months of ibrutinib treatment. The origin of the receptors is a human donor with chronic lymphocytic leukemia.

In this sample, this clone turned up once. The V gene is TRBV5-4, the J gene TRBJ2-2, with TRBD2 matching over 9 bases. CDR1 and CDR2 (germline): SGHNT, YYREEE (reference sequence). The CDR3 consists of 17 residues. V was pared by 9 bases and J by 1 base, with 13 bases of the junction left unmatched. CDR3 sequence: CAIPVASGGMNTGELFF. CDR3 DNA sequence: TGTGCCATCCCGGTGGCCAGCGGGGGGATGAACACCGGGGAGCTGTTTTTT.

This chain joins TRBV5-1 and TRBJ1-2, with 7 bases matching TRBD1. The germline gives CDR1 SGHRS, CDR2 YFSETQ. Trimming at V came to 0 bases and at J to 7 bases, leaving 9 bases not matched to a gene. The CDR3 is made up of 15 amino acids. The CDR3 nucleotides are TGCGCCAGCAGCTTGGCGGCAGGGGGGATCGGTGGCTACACCTTC. It codes for CASSLAAGGIGGYTF.

The chain employs TRBV6-1 and TRBJ2-3; TRBD1 might be the D (6 bases). This CDR3 region has 16 residues. Trimming took off 0 bases at V and 4 bases at J, with 14 bases between the two ends. Germline lookup yields CDR1 MNHNS and CDR2 SASEGT. The CDR3 here is CASSEAGGVRSDTQYF. CDR3 in DNA: TGTGCCAGCAGTGAAGCAGGGGGAGTCAGGTCAGATACGCAGTATTTT.

This clone was detected many times. The chain combines TRBV19 with TRBJ2-7, with TRBD2 identical over 7 bases. Germline V gene sequence: CDR1 LNHDA, CDR2 SQIVND (reference sequence). Trimming at V came to 1 base and at J to 2 bases, leaving 5 bases not matched to a gene. CDR3 length: 15 residues. CDR3 nucleotides: TGTGCCAGTAGTATAGCGGCGCGGGGGACCTACGAGCAGTACTTC. Its translation: CASSIAARGTYEQYF. Variable domain in full (rest from reference TRBV19 and TRBJ2-7): DGGITQSPKYLFRKEGQNVTLSCEQNLNHDAMYWYRQDPGQGLRLIYYSQIVNDFQKGDIAEGYSVSREKKESFPLTVTSAQKNPTAFYLCASSIAARGTYEQYFGPGTRLTVT.

The chain recombines TRBV18 with TRBJ2-3; either TRBD1 or TRBD2 may supply D (5 bases each). The length of the CDR3 is 16 residues. Germline assignment: CDR1 KGHSH and CDR2 LQKENI. V dropped 3 bases and J dropped 1 base, with 14 bases sitting between them. The CDR3 sequence: CASSPVRGEGTDTQYF. The CDR3 DNA follows: TGTGCCAGCTCACCGGTAAGGGGAGAGGGCACAGATACGCAGTATTTT.

V usage is TRBV5-1 and J usage is TRBJ2-7; possibly TRBD1 or TRBD2 for D (5 bases each). In germline, CDR1 is SGHRS, CDR2 YFSETQ. The V and J ends lost 1 base and 0 bases respectively, with 11 bases between them. The CDR3 runs to 15 residues. CDR3: CASSLSRDVSYEQYF. The CDR3 region has the DNA TGCGCCAGCAGCTTGTCACGGGACGTCTCCTACGAGCAGTACTTC.

The chain joins TRBV18 to TRBJ1-2; possible D gene TRBD1, 5 bases. This CDR3 spans 16 amino acids. The V gene's germline CDR1 is KGHSH and CDR2 LQKENI. The V gene lost 4 bases and the J gene lost 3 bases, with 18 bases spanning the gap. The CDR3 sequence is CASSLKMADSYYGYTF. CDR3 coding DNA: TGTGCCAGCTCACTTAAGATGGCAGACAGCTACTATGGCTACACCTTC.

The chain couples TRBV4-2 to TRBJ1-4; no definite D call. The V gene's germline CDR1 is LGHNA and CDR2 YNFKEQ. The CDR3 runs to 16 residues. Trimming took off 4 bases at V and 7 bases at J, with 19 bases between the two ends. CDR3 sequence (DNA): TGTGCCAGCAGCCGCAAAGGGCGGCCGCCTATTGAAAAACTGTTTTTT. Its translation is CASSRKGRPPIEKLFF.

The gene calls are TRBV6-5 and TRBJ2-7, with D possibly matching TRBD2 (5 bases). Germline CDR1 reads MNHEY; CDR2 reads SVGAGI. This CDR3 has 12 residues. V was clipped by 6 bases and J by 7 bases, with 13 bases between them. DNA for the CDR3: TGTGCCAGCAGGAGCCCCGGGGAGGAGCAGTACTTC. Translating gives CASRSPGEEQYF.

The chain recombines TRBV29-1 with TRBJ1-2; tentatively, D is TRBD1 (6 bases). Deletions cut 3 bases from V and 7 bases from J, with 12 bases between. Germline V CDR1 and CDR2: SQVTM, ANQGSEA. The CDR3 covers 12 residues. CDR3 sequence reads: CSVEGHRGGYTF. CDR3 DNA: TGCAGCGTTGAGGGACATAGGGGTGGCTACACCTTC.

J is TRBJ2-7 and V is TRBV14; TRBD2 matches 11 bases. The germline CDR1 and CDR2 sequences are SGHDN and FVKESK. Losses at the gene ends were 5 bases for V and 4 bases for J; bases not matched to a gene: 7. This CDR3 region has 15 residues. Here the CDR3 reads CASSRISGGAYEQYF. The CDR3 nucleotides read TGTGCCAGCAGCAGGATTAGCGGGGGGGCTTACGAGCAGTACTTC.

A single count supports this clone. The chain uses TRBV27 and TRBJ2-1; D may correspond to TRBD1 or TRBD2 (5 bases each). The germline CDR1 and CDR2 sequences are MNHEY and SMNVEV (reference sequence). CDR3 length equals 15 residues. The ends were cut back, 3 bases at V and 0 bases at J, with 9 bases in the middle. CDR3 coding DNA: TGTGCCAGCAGTTTGGGGACCCCCTCCTACAATGAGCAGTTCTTC. It yields the protein CASSLGTPSYNEQFF.